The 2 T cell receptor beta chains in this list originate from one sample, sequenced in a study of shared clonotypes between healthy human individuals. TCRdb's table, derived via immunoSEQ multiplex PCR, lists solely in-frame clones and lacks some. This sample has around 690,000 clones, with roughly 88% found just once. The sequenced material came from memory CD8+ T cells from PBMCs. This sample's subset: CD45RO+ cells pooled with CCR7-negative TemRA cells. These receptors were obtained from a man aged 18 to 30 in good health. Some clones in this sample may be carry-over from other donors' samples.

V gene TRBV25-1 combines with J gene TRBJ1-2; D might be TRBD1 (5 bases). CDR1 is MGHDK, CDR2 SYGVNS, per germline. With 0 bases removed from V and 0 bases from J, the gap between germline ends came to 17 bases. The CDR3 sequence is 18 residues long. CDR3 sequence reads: CASSEYTRGGETNYGYTF. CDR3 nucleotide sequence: TGTGCCAGCAGTGAATATACCCGGGGGGGGGAAACTAACTATGGCTACACCTTC.

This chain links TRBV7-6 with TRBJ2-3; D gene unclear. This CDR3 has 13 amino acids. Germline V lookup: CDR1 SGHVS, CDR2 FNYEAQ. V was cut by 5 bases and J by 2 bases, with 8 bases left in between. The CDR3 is CASSPTVTDTQYF. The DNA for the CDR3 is TGTGCCAGCAGCCCCACAGTCACAGATACGCAGTATTTT.